Listed below are T cell receptor beta chains from one sample, sequenced in a study of monozygotic twins with cystic fibrosis. Clones were sequenced by immunoSEQ multiplex PCR, and TCRdb holds only the in-frame ones, with some missing. This table holds roughly 28,000 clones, around four fifths found once. The sequenced material came from blood. These receptors were obtained from a girl between 2 and 10 years old with cystic fibrosis. Both conserved end residues are part of each CDR3. The order of the fields is D gene, clone size, J gene, V gene, CDR3 DNA, CDR3 protein. D genes are given only for firm matches. Only some rows state a clone size, as once, few, many or a class for expanded clones.

TRBD1,-,TRBJ2-7,TRBV5-5,TGTGCCAGCAGTCCAATACAGGGGCGGGTAGGCGAGCAGTACTTC,CASSPIQGRVGEQYF
TRBD1,-,TRBJ2-7,TRBV7-9,TGTGCCAGCAGTCCCGGGACAGGGGTGGAAGAGCAGTACTTC,CASSPGTGVEEQYF
-,once,TRBJ1-1,TRBV5-1,TGCGCCAGCAGCTTGGCCACTCCACGAAAGAACACTGAAGCTTTCTTT,CASSLATPRKNTEAFF
-,few,TRBJ1-1,TRBV29-1,TGCAGCGTTGCGCCCCTCCTGAACACTGAAGCTTTCTTT,CSVAPLLNTEAFF
-,-,TRBJ1-1,TRBV2,TGTGCCAGCAGCCTGAGTGGGGCGGTGAACACTGAAGCTTTCTTT,CASSLSGAVNTEAFF
-,-,TRBJ2-1,TRBV5-1,TGCGCCAGCAGCTTGGAGGGGGGATACTCCTACAATGAGCAGTTCTTC,CASSLEGGYSYNEQFF
TRBD1,once,TRBJ1-1,TRBV5-1,TGCGCCAGCAGCTTCACAGGGGCCCCCGGAGCTTTCTTT,CASSFTGAPGAFF
-,-,TRBJ1-5,TRBV5-1,TGCGCCAGCAGCTTGGGAGGAGACAATCAGCCCCAGCATTTT,CASSLGGDNQPQHF
TRBD2,-,TRBJ2-2,TRBV19,TGTGCCAGTAGTAACGGAGAGGGACTAGCTTCCGGGGAGCTGTTTTTT,CASSNGEGLASGELFF
TRBD1,-,TRBJ2-4,TRBV29-1,TGCAGCGTCCAGGGGGCTGGTGGCAAAAACATTCAGTACTTC,CSVQGAGGKNIQYF
-,few,TRBJ1-4,TRBV10-1,TGCGCCAGCAGCTGCAGCGATACTGATGAAAAACTGTTTTTT,CASSCSDTDEKLFF
TRBD2,-,TRBJ2-1,TRBV10-3,TGTGCCATCAGTGAGAAAGGACTAGCGGACTCCTACAATGAGCAGTTCTTC,CAISEKGLADSYNEQFF
-,-,TRBJ2-7,TRBV6-1,TGTGCCAGCAGTGACACAGGGCCCTACGAGCAGTACTTC,CASSDTGPYEQYF
TRBD1,-,TRBJ1-6,TRBV6-5,TGTGCCAGCAGTTACGGACAGGGTAGTTCACCCCTCCACTTT,CASSYGQGSSPLHF
TRBD1,-,TRBJ1-1,TRBV6-1,TGTGCCAGCAGTGGTGGGACAGCCCCGAACACTGAAGCTTTCTTT,CASSGGTAPNTEAFF
-,-,TRBJ1-1,TRBV2,TGTGCCAGCAGTGGTAAAGAGGGGGATTTGGACACTGAAGCTTTCTTT,CASSGKEGDLDTEAFF
-,few,TRBJ2-5,TRBV25-1,TGTGCCAGCAGTATCAGAGAGACCCAGTACTTC,CASSIRETQYF
-,-,TRBJ1-3,TRBV27,TGTGCCAGCAGTACCCTAACAAGTGGAATTCGTGGAAACACCATATATTTT,CASSTLTSGIRGNTIYF
-,-,TRBJ1-2,TRBV2,TGTGCCAGCAGTGAAATGTGGAAGGCCAACTATGGCTACACCTTC,CASSEMWKANYGYTF
TRBD1,-,TRBJ1-3,TRBV5-1,TGCGCCAGCAGCGTCACCGGTGGGACAGGGCCCTCTGGAAACACCATATATTTT,CASSVTGGTGPSGNTIYF
-,-,TRBJ1-2,TRBV27,TGTGCCAGCAGCTCCGCCCGGGGCTACACCTTC,CASSSARGYTF
TRBD2,-,TRBJ2-1,TRBV5-3,TGTGCCAGAAGCGAAGCGGGAGGCTACAATGAGCAGTTCTTC,CARSEAGGYNEQFF
-,-,TRBJ2-7,TRBV10-3,TGTGCCATCGGGACTGAACCCTCCTACGAGCAGTACTTC,CAIGTEPSYEQYF
-,-,TRBJ2-2,TRBV2,TGTGCCAGCACTCGGGCACCGAACACCGGGGAGCTGTTTTTT,CASTRAPNTGELFF
-,-,TRBJ2-1,TRBV11-3,TGTGCCAGCAGCTTTGGCGGGACCCCCTCCTACAATGAGCAGTTCTTC,CASSFGGTPSYNEQFF
-,-,TRBJ2-1,TRBV5-6,TGTGCCAGCAGGCCGGGACTCTTGAGCTCCTACAATGAGCAGTTCTTC,CASRPGLLSSYNEQFF
-,-,TRBJ2-7,TRBV28,TGTGCCAGCAGTTTTGTCCAGGGATACGAGCAGTACTTC,CASSFVQGYEQYF
TRBD1,-,TRBJ2-7,TRBV15,TGTGCCACCAGCACTAACCCGGGACAGGGTAATTGGCAGTACTTC,CATSTNPGQGNWQYF
-,-,TRBJ1-5,TRBV7-2,TGTGCCAGCAGCCGACGGACGGCTGATCAGCCCCAGCATTTT,CASSRRTADQPQHF
-,-,TRBJ1-5,TRBV28,TGTGCCAGCAGTTTAGATTATCAGCCCCAGCATTTT,CASSLDYQPQHF
-,-,TRBJ2-7,TRBV6-5,TGTGCCAGCACCCCTTTTAAGGGTCGCGACGAGCAGTACTTC,CASTPFKGRDEQYF
-,-,TRBJ1-2,TRBV28,TGTGCCAGCAGTTTAATAGGCCCTAACTATGGCTACACCTTC,CASSLIGPNYGYTF
TRBD1,once,TRBJ2-7,TRBV4-1,TGCGCCAGCAGCCAAGATAGGGCGACAGGGGGGACCTACGAGCAGTACTTC,CASSQDRATGGTYEQYF
TRBD1,-,TRBJ1-3,TRBV2,TGTGCCACCAGGGGGGGTTCTGGAAACACCATATATTTT,CATRGGSGNTIYF
TRBD1,-,TRBJ1-6,TRBV11-2,TGTGCCAGCAGCGCCCAGGGGGGGTATAATTCACCCCTCCACTTT,CASSAQGGYNSPLHF
TRBD1,-,TRBJ2-2,TRBV27,TGTGCCAGCAGTTTAGGACGGGGCAGGGGGCTCATGTCGAACACCGGGGAGCTGTTTTTT,CASSLGRGRGLMSNTGELFF
-,-,TRBJ1-2,TRBV2,TGTGCCAGCAGCCCCGCGGGACGCGGCTACACCTTC,CASSPAGRGYTF
-,-,TRBJ1-2,TRBV6-5,TGTGCCAGCAGAAGAAAGGGAACGAGGGGCTACACCTTC,CASRRKGTRGYTF
TRBD1,-,TRBJ2-7,TRBV11-1,TGTGCCAGCAGTTTTCCGACAGGGGACCCCTACGAGCAGTACTTC,CASSFPTGDPYEQYF
-,-,TRBJ1-3,TRBV19,TGTGCCAGTAGTATTCCCGGGACTTACGGAAACACCATATATTTT,CASSIPGTYGNTIYF
-,few,TRBJ1-2,TRBV7-8,TGTGCCAGCAGCCACCCCACGGGGGCCGGGGGCTACACCTTC,CASSHPTGAGGYTF
-,once,TRBJ1-2,TRBV30,TGTGCCTGGAGTCTAGAGCTGTTGGACGGCTACACCTTC,CAWSLELLDGYTF
TRBD1,-,TRBJ1-1,TRBV18,TGTGCCAGCTCACCAGTGACAGGGTCGAACACTGAAGCTTTCTTT,CASSPVTGSNTEAFF
-,-,TRBJ2-2,TRBV27,TGTGCCAGCAGTCTAGAAACCCGGCGGACCGGGGAGCTGTTTTTT,CASSLETRRTGELFF
-,-,TRBJ1-4,TRBV19,TGTGCCAGTAGTAAAACAGGGAATGAAAAACTGTTTTTT,CASSKTGNEKLFF
-,-,TRBJ1-2,TRBV7-9,TGTGCCAGCAGCTTTATAATGAGCAACTATGGCTACACCTTC,CASSFIMSNYGYTF
-,-,TRBJ2-7,TRBV14,TGTGCCAGCAGCCAAGTGACAGGTTACGACTCCTACGAGCAGTACTTC,CASSQVTGYDSYEQYF
TRBD1,-,TRBJ1-1,TRBV6-5,TGTGCCAGCAGTTACAACAGGGGATACACTGAAGCTTTCTTT,CASSYNRGYTEAFF
-,-,TRBJ1-1,TRBV7-8,TGTGCCAGCAGCTTAGTAGGGAACACTGAAGCTTTCTTT,CASSLVGNTEAFF
-,-,TRBJ1-2,TRBV29-1,TGCAGCGTTACAGGGTTGGCTGGGGGCTACACCTTC,CSVTGLAGGYTF
-,-,TRBJ2-2,TRBV6-1,TGTGCCAGCAGTGAACAGGCGGGAAACACCGGGGAGCTGTTTTTT,CASSEQAGNTGELFF
-,-,TRBJ2-7,TRBV5-6,TGTGCCAGCAGCTTGGGGCAGCTCACCTACGAGCAGTACTTC,CASSLGQLTYEQYF
-,-,TRBJ2-5,TRBV19,TGTGCCAGTACCATCGCTGGTCAAGAGACCCAGTACTTC,CASTIAGQETQYF
TRBD1,-,TRBJ2-1,TRBV19,TGTGCCAGTAGTATCCAGGGGGCGTACAATGAGCAGTTCTTC,CASSIQGAYNEQFF
-,-,TRBJ2-7,TRBV29-1,TGCAGCGTTGAAGGTTCGGAATCCTACGAGCAGTACTTC,CSVEGSESYEQYF